This T cell receptor beta chain was identified during a study of graft-versus-host responses after intestinal transplantation. As for the study in general: Among the recipients, transplants were multivisceral, liver-intestinal, or isolated intestinal. Uniformly, recipients were administered anti-thymocyte globulin induction with subsequent tacrolimus and steroids for three to four years. Study-wide points: Detected in recipient marrow were GvH clones, some of which were first observed in ileum or blood. An association linked early post-transplant HvG declines with peak circulating GvH clone levels.

About this clone: Its antigen is as yet unknown.

Some clones are missing from TCRdb's copy, which holds only in-frame ones; the method was immunoSEQ multiplex PCR. The repertoire has nearly 110,000 clones, approximately 90% of them found once; the top ten carry roughly 0.71%. The origin of this receptor is a human donor who was the organ donor for an intestinal transplant. The material sequenced was unstimulated CD4+ T cells sorted from spleen or lymph node cells, taken before transplant.

The CDR3 loop reads CASSLAGTSGTHNEQFF. CDR3 coding DNA: TGTGCCAGCAGCTTGGCCGGGACTAGCGGGACTCACAATGAGCAGTTCTTC. The chain carries TRBV7-2 and TRBJ2-1, with 13 nucleotides matching TRBD2. The trim removed 3 bases at V and 5 bases at J, leaving 7 bases unmatched. The germline V gene encodes CDR1 SGHTA and CDR2 FQGNSA. CDR3 size: 17 residues.